The 10 T cell receptor beta chains below were found in one sample sequenced in a study of regulatory T cells in long-lasting Graves disease. Sample time point: newly diagnosed GD, antithyroid drugs for less than 3 months. Generation of the TCR library employed RNA extracted from PBMCs. The authors built TCR beta libraries using iRepertoire HTBI primers and Arm-PCR of CDR3 regions. TCRdb redid the calling of the multiplex PCR reads with MiXCR, one entry per CDR3 protein. Counted here are about 200,000 distinct CDR3 sequences, about 18% occurring once; the ten biggest clones make up approximately 24%. Sample: peripheral blood mononuclear cells (PBMCs), taken at new diagnosis, from a patient treated with antithyroid drugs. These receptors were collected from a female donor with Graves disease.

This clonotype showed up many times. The CDR3 loop reads CSASDYGDYEQYF. The CDR3 DNA reads as TGCAGTGCCAGCGATTATGGGGATTACGAGCAGTACTTC. The chain links TRBV20-1 to TRBJ2-7; D gene ambiguous. V was cut by 6 bases and J by 4 bases, with 16 bases left in between. Germline V gene data show CDR1 as DFQATT and CDR2 as SNEGSKA (reference sequence). The length of the CDR3 is 13 residues.

This clonotype was observed a few times. The chain recombines TRBV7-3 with TRBJ1-6, with no clear D. There are 14 residues in the CDR3. Germline loops: CDR1 SGHTA, CDR2 FQGTGA. V lost 2 bases to trimming and J lost 5 bases, with 7 bases between them. The CDR3 is CASSLLGNNSPLHF. In DNA, the CDR3 is TGTGCCAGCAGCTTACTAGGGAATAATTCACCCCTCCACTTT.

The sample holds many counts of this clonotype. The chain has TRBV27 and TRBJ1-1; no clear D. The germline V gene has CDR1 MNHEY and CDR2 SMNVEV (reference sequence). Trimming took 3 bases from V and 0 from J, leaving 8 bases between them. CDR3 size: 14 residues. The CDR3 coding sequence is TGTGCCAGCAGTTTTGCCGGGATGAACACTGAAGCTTTCTTT. This gives the protein CASSFAGMNTEAFF.

This clonotype was picked up many times. V gene TRBV28 combines with J gene TRBJ2-7; 7 nucleotides line up with TRBD1. V dropped 7 bases and J dropped 3; count of bases not matched to a gene: 3. CDR3 length: 12 residues. CDR1 MDHEN and CDR2 SYDVKM come from the germline V gene. CDR3 DNA sequence: TGTGCCAGCAACCGACAGGGCTACGAGCAGTACTTC. It codes for CASNRQGYEQYF.

This clonotype was detected only a few times. This chain uses TRBV9 with TRBJ2-1; 8 bases are shared with TRBD2. Germline assignment: CDR1 SGDLS and CDR2 YYNGEE. V shed 3 bases and J 10 bases; nucleotides not matched to a gene: 15. The CDR3 spans 16 residues. In DNA, the CDR3 is TGTGCCAGCAGCGCCAGCCGGGAGGGTGGGGTTGGGGAGCAGTTCTTC. Its translation: CASSASREGGVGEQFF.

This clonotype was detected a few times. A far larger clone is only one base removed, so a read error is likely. V gene TRBV11-2 combines with J gene TRBJ1-1; the D is unclear. The CDR3 spans 14 residues. Per germline, CDR1 SGHAT and CDR2 FQNNGV. The CDR3 nucleotides are TGTGCCGGCAGCCCGGGGTCGGGTAACACTGAAGCTTTCTTT. This encodes CAGSPGSGNTEAFF.

This clonotype was recorded many times. The CDR3 sequence is CASSVDLRPSYEQYF. The CDR3 coding sequence is TGTGCCAGCAGCGTAGACCTCCGCCCATCCTACGAGCAGTACTTC. This chain uses TRBV9 with TRBJ2-7, with D uncertain. The CDR3 is 15 residues long. Per the germline V gene, CDR1 is SGDLS and CDR2 is YYNGEE. V was trimmed by 0 bases and J by 1 base, leaving 11 bases between them.

This clonotype was found many times. The chain recombines TRBV7-3 with TRBJ2-1, with D perhaps matching TRBD1 or TRBD2 (5 bases each). CDR3 size: 13 residues. Per germline, CDR1 SGHTA and CDR2 FQGTGA. Trimming pared 5 bases from V and 6 bases from J, leaving 11 bases between. The CDR3, as DNA: TGTGCCAGCAGCCTGGGACGGACCAATGAGCAGTTCTTC. Amino acids: CASSLGRTNEQFF. Full variable domain (missing parts from reference TRBV7-3 and TRBJ2-1): GAGVSQTPSNKVTEKGKYVELRCDPISGHTALYWYRQSLGQGPEFLIYFQGTGAADDSGLPNDRFFAVRPEGSVSTLKIQRTERGDSAVYLCASSLGRTNEQFFGPGTRLTVL.

This clonotype was counted many times. The V call is TRBV6-2 or TRBV6-3, the J call TRBJ2-7; a weak D match, TRBD1 (6 bases). V was cut by 5 bases and J by 5 bases, with 13 bases left in between. CDR1 and CDR2 (germline): MNHEY, SVGEGT. The CDR3 runs 13 residues. The CDR3 DNA reads TGTGCCAGCAGTGCCAGGGGCCGGGACGAGCAGTACTTC. It specifies CASSARGRDEQYF.

This clonotype appeared once. The chain is built from TRBV11-2 and TRBJ2-3, with D possibly matching TRBD2 (5 bases). The CDR3 sequence is 16 residues long. Germline values: CDR1 SGHAT, CDR2 FQNNGV. V was pared by 3 bases and J by 2 bases, with 15 bases between. The CDR3 region has the DNA TGTGCCAGCAGCTTCGGGTCGGACTCACCCACAGATACGCAGTATTTT. It codes for CASSFGSDSPTDTQYF.